A single sample is the source of the 22 T cell receptor beta chains below, sequenced in a study of T cell responses to AZD1222 COVID-19 vaccine (dated by TCRdb to the early 2020s). Library preparation was by the immunoSEQ multiplex PCR assay. Drawn from immuneACCESS, this table holds only the in-frame rearrangements with V and J called that TCRdb kept. Clones are partly lost; checked studies trace under half to an unresolved V gene and leave the rest unexplained. The sample table records about 100,000 clones; 70% to 90% of these occur just once. The ten largest account for around 3.2% of the sample. Explained via the paper, the time point label denotes: baseline before first vaccination. The sequencing here drew on peripheral blood, taken on day 0 of AZD1222 vaccination. The receptors here all came from an adult in good health.

This sequence joins TRBV19 and TRBJ1-3; unclear D gene. The CDR3 is 12 amino acids. Deletions cut 6 bases from V and 8 bases from J, with 11 bases between. The germline gives CDR1 LNHDA, CDR2 SQIVND (reference sequence). The CDR3 DNA is TGTGCCAGTAGCGGATTTCGGGACACCATATATTTT. Its protein product is CASSGFRDTIYF.

The V call is TRBV19, the J call TRBJ1-5, with a tentative D call TRBD1 (6 bases). This CDR3 has 12 amino acids. Germline loops: CDR1 LNHDA, CDR2 SQIVND (reference sequence). V lost 3 bases and J lost 10, with 10 bases in between. CDR3 residues: CASSMGGGPQHF. The CDR3 nucleotides are TGTGCCAGTAGTATGGGGGGGGGCCCCCAGCATTTT.

The chain is built from TRBV24-1 and TRBJ2-1; 8 bases are a match to TRBD1. Germline CDR1 reads KGHDR; CDR2 reads SFDVKD. This CDR3 spans 15 amino acids. With 5 bases clipped from V and 0 bases from J, the junction kept 2 bases outside the gene matches. CDR3 region: CATSAQGVSYNEQFF. CDR3 DNA sequence: TGTGCCACCAGTGCACAGGGGGTCTCCTACAATGAGCAGTTCTTC.

The chain employs TRBV6-2 or TRBV6-3 and TRBJ2-7; 7 positions agree with TRBD2. V lost 6 bases, J lost 2 bases, and 4 bases stayed unmatched. Per the germline V gene, CDR1 is MNHEY and CDR2 is SVGEGT. The CDR3 has 13 amino acids. CDR3 amino acids: CASSLAVPYEQYV. DNA for the CDR3: TGTGCCAGCAGCCTAGCGGTTCCCTACGAGCAGTACGTC.

The CDR3 sequence is CASSLGPTNGGYTF. CDR3 coding DNA: TGTGCCAGCAGCTTAGGCCCTACAAACGGTGGCTACACCTTC. This sequence joins TRBV13 and TRBJ1-2; D is unclear. V shed 0 bases and J shed 7 bases, with 12 bases lying between them. CDR1 is PRHDT, CDR2 FYEKMQ, per germline (reference sequence). The CDR3 contains 14 residues.

The rearrangement uses TRBV4-2 and TRBJ2-1; 12 nucleotides agree with TRBD2. The length of the CDR3 is 16 residues. Germline CDR1 reads LGHNA; CDR2 reads YNFKEQ. J gave up 6 bases and V 4 bases, and 7 bases lay outside the gene matches. The CDR3 sequence: CASSPLAGGPGNEQFF. For the CDR3, the DNA is TGTGCCAGCAGCCCACTAGCGGGGGGTCCGGGCAATGAGCAGTTCTTC.

This clone showed up just a few times. The chain combines TRBV9 with TRBJ2-3; TRBD2 matches at 13 bases. The germline V gene has CDR1 SGDLS and CDR2 YYNGEE. After removal of 0 bases from V and 2 bases from J, the junction contained 3 bases not matched to a gene. The CDR3 spans 17 residues. The CDR3 nucleotides read TGTGCCAGCAGCGTAGGTACTAGCGGGGGGGTCACAGATACGCAGTATTTT. The encoded protein is CASSVGTSGGVTDTQYF.

This clone was seen a single time. V and J are TRBV6-1 and TRBJ2-2, with 8 bases aligning to TRBD2. Looked up from germline, CDR1 is MNHNS and CDR2 is SASEGT. The CDR3 extends over 16 amino acids. Losses at the gene ends were 3 bases for V and 8 bases for J; bases not matched to a gene: 11. In DNA, the CDR3 is TGTGCCAGCAGTGATCGACCGGGACTAGTTTATGGGGAGCTGTTTTTT. Its translation: CASSDRPGLVYGELFF.

The chain combines TRBV6-2 or TRBV6-3 with TRBJ1-5; 10 positions agree with TRBD1. CDR1 and CDR2 from the germline V gene are MNHEY and SVGEGT. The CDR3 consists of 15 residues. J was trimmed by 6 bases and V by 7 bases; bases with no gene match: 9. CDR3 sequence: CASTPSGQGGQPQHF. The CDR3 DNA reads TGTGCCAGCACCCCCTCCGGACAGGGGGGTCAGCCCCAGCATTTT.

The chain uses TRBV15 and TRBJ1-1; weak D call: TRBD1 (6 bases). Trimming stripped 0 bases from V and 11 bases from J, with 16 bases between. Germline CDR1 reads LNHNV; CDR2 reads YYDKDF (reference sequence). The length of the CDR3 is 14 residues. The CDR3 DNA follows: TGTGCCACCAGCAGAGATACAGGGAGGGAGTTCGCTTTCTTT. Its protein is CATSRDTGREFAFF.

J is TRBJ2-3 and V is TRBV6-2 or TRBV6-3, with D tentatively TRBD1 (6 bases). CDR3 length: 15 amino acids. Trimming shortened V by 0 bases and J by 6 bases, and 13 bases separated the two germline ends. Germline V CDR1 and CDR2: MNHEY, SVGEGT. The CDR3 bases are TGTGCCAGCAGTTACTCCTGGCAGGGGATCGATACGCAGTATTTT. Its translation is CASSYSWQGIDTQYF.

The V and J genes are TRBV10-3 and TRBJ2-7; possible D gene TRBD1, 6 bases. The ends were cut back, 2 bases at V and 6 bases at J, with 11 bases in the middle. From germline, CDR1 is ENHRY and CDR2 SYGVKD. This CDR3 comprises 13 residues. CDR3 sequence reads: CAISEGTGSEQYV. The CDR3 DNA is TGTGCCATCAGTGAGGGAACAGGGAGCGAGCAGTACGTC.

Turning to this clone: One end of the junction is discordant with germline, which a read error may explain. The chain carries TRBV5-1 and TRBJ1-2; D remains unclear. This CDR3 has 14 residues. The germline V gene encodes CDR1 SGHRS and CDR2 YFSETQ. CDR3 coding DNA: TGTGCCAGCAGCTTGGGGAGCCTCGACTATGGCTACACCTTC. Translation gives CASSLGSLDYGYTF.

The J gene is TRBJ2-1, the V gene TRBV11-2; TRBD2 agrees at 10 bases. The germline CDR1 and CDR2 sequences are SGHAT and FQNNGV. The CDR3 extends over 14 amino acids. The junction had 3 bases not matched to a gene; V was cut back by 4 bases and J by 6 bases. Here the CDR3 reads CASSSWTSGNEQFF. The CDR3 DNA reads as TGTGCCAGCAGCTCCTGGACTAGCGGCAATGAGCAGTTCTTC.

CDR3 region: CASSFRRLYGYTF. The CDR3 DNA is TGTGCCAGCAGTTTCCGCAGGCTCTATGGCTACACCTTC. J is TRBJ1-2 and V is TRBV12-3 or TRBV12-4; no clear D. The V end lost 3 bases, the J end lost 4 bases, and 9 bases lay between the germline ends. The CDR3 has 13 residues.

The chain is built from TRBV6-2 or TRBV6-3 and TRBJ1-6; TRBD1 aligns across 12 bases. The CDR3 sequence is 19 residues long. With 6 bases clipped from V and 2 bases from J, the junction kept 11 bases outside the gene matches. CDR1 MNHEY and CDR2 SVGEGT come from the germline V gene. DNA for the CDR3: TGTGCCAGCAGCGCCGGGACAGGGGGCATACGGACCTATAATTCACCCCTCCACTTT. As protein: CASSAGTGGIRTYNSPLHF.

The rearrangement joins TRBV18 to TRBJ1-1; TRBD1 might be the D (5 bases). With 1 base removed from V and 8 bases from J, the gap between germline ends came to 14 bases. This CDR3 is built from 14 residues. Germline V gene sequence: CDR1 KGHSH, CDR2 LQKENI. In nucleotides, the CDR3 is TGTGCCAGCTCACCACTACCGGGGCCAGGCGAAGCTTTCTTT. Its protein product is CASSPLPGPGEAFF.

The CDR3 nucleotides are TGTGCCGTCGACCAGGGGTCCTATGGCTACACCTTC. This codes for CAVDQGSYGYTF. The rearrangement uses TRBV10-3 and TRBJ1-2; possible D gene TRBD1, 6 bases. Trimming shortened V by 11 bases and J by 4 bases, and 14 bases separated the two germline ends. CDR3 size: 12 residues. Germline loops: CDR1 ENHRY, CDR2 SYGVKD.

V gene TRBV7-9 combines with J gene TRBJ1-2; D uncertain. V shed 5 bases and J shed 8 bases, with 9 bases lying between them. The CDR3 is made up of 11 amino acids. The germline V gene has CDR1 SEHNR and CDR2 FQNEAQ (reference sequence). DNA for the CDR3: TGTGCCAGCAGCCCTATTCGCGGCTACACCTTC. It specifies CASSPIRGYTF.

The chain joins TRBV6-5 to TRBJ1-1; TRBD1 aligns across 9 bases. This CDR3 contains 14 residues. CDR1 MNHEY and CDR2 SVGAGI come from the germline V gene. Trimming removed 6 bases from V and 6 bases from J; junction bases left unmatched: 8. The CDR3: CASSYGTGRAEAFF. For the CDR3, the DNA is TGTGCCAGCAGCTACGGGACAGGGCGGGCTGAAGCTTTCTTT.

The chain links TRBV20-1 to TRBJ1-4; D ambiguous. The CDR3 has 10 amino acids. V was shortened by 5 bases and J by 10 bases, with 8 bases between the two germline ends. Germline assignment: CDR1 DFQATT and CDR2 SNEGSKA (reference sequence). The CDR3 bases are TGCAGTGCTGACCGGACAAAACTGTTTTTT. This sequence encodes CSADRTKLFF.

This rearrangement joins TRBV7-2 to TRBJ1-4; D is uncertain. V was pared by 1 base and J by 5 bases, with 8 bases between. CDR1 is SGHTA and CDR2 is FQGNSA in the germline V gene. The CDR3 covers 14 residues. The CDR3 DNA is TGTGCCAGCAGCTTAGGTCAGCTAAATGAAAAACTGTTTTTT. Its protein is CASSLGQLNEKLFF.